A selection of T cell receptor beta chains follows, all from one sample in a study of spatial heterogeneity in lung cancer. One entry per CDR3 protein results from TCRdb running MiXCR on the 5' RACE reads. The table lists about 7,700 distinct CDR3 sequences, about 9.3% of them singletons, with 8.8% in the top ten. This specimen was lung tumor tissue, taken at surgery. The receptor set was obtained from a male donor with early-stage non-small cell lung cancer. Each CDR3 is given with its conserved first and last residue. Fields, in order: J gene, V gene, D gene, clone size, CDR3 DNA, CDR3 protein. The D gene is left open where the match is weak. Clone size appears in some rows only: once, few, many, or a class for an expanded clone.

J: TRBJ2-1; V: TRBV20-1; D: TRBD2; size: medium-sized; DNA: TGCAGTGCCACGACTAGCGGAAGGAGCCTCAATGAGCAGTTCTTC; CDR3: CSATTSGRSLNEQFF
J: TRBJ2-6; V: TRBV18; D: -; size: many; DNA: TGTGCCAGCTCACCGTCCGGTTCTGGGGCCAACGTCCTGACTTTC; CDR3: CASSPSGSGANVLTF
J: TRBJ2-4; V: TRBV20-1; D: -; size: medium-sized; DNA: TGCAGTGCTAGTGTAGCATCTGCCAAAAACATTCAGTACTTC; CDR3: CSASVASAKNIQYF
J: TRBJ1-4; V: TRBV6-6; D: -; size: many; DNA: TGTGCCAGCAGTTATTATGGGAGACTGGGTGAAAAACTGTTTTTT; CDR3: CASSYYGRLGEKLFF
J: TRBJ1-1; V: TRBV7-9; D: -; size: medium-sized; DNA: TGTGCCAGCACCCCAAAGGGAGCGAACACTGAAGCTTTCTTT; CDR3: CASTPKGANTEAFF
J: TRBJ2-3; V: TRBV6-5; D: TRBD2; size: many; DNA: TGTGCCAGCATTCGTAGCGGGAACTCTCGCACAGATACGCAGTATTTT; CDR3: CASIRSGNSRTDTQYF
J: TRBJ1-5; V: TRBV24-1; D: -; size: large; DNA: TGTGCCACCAGTGGGCCACGGGGCAATCAGCCCCAGCATTTT; CDR3: CATSGPRGNQPQHF
J: TRBJ1-2; V: TRBV20-1; D: -; size: many; DNA: TGCAGTGCTAGCGCCCCGACAGATAACTATGGCTACACCTTC; CDR3: CSASAPTDNYGYTF
J: TRBJ2-3; V: TRBV15; D: TRBD1; size: medium-sized; DNA: TGTGCCACCAGCAGAGATCTGACAGGGGCGGGTGGGACAGATACGCAGTATTTT; CDR3: CATSRDLTGAGGTDTQYF
J: TRBJ2-1; V: TRBV5-1; D: TRBD2; size: medium-sized; DNA: TGCGCCAGCAGCTTGGGCCTAGCGGGAAACAATGAGCAGTTCTTC; CDR3: CASSLGLAGNNEQFF
J: TRBJ2-2; V: TRBV6-6; D: -; size: medium-sized; DNA: TGTGCCAGCAGCATAAGTTGGCAGGGGTTCGGGCGGGAGAGAGTCGGGGAGCTGTTTTTT; CDR3: CASSISWQGFGRERVGELFF
J: TRBJ1-1; V: TRBV20-1; D: -; size: -; DNA: TGCAGTGCTAGAGCGCCGAAGGGGAACACTGAAGCTTTCTTT; CDR3: CSARAPKGNTEAFF
J: TRBJ2-2; V: TRBV27; D: TRBD2; size: many; DNA: TGTGCCAGCAGTTTGGGGGGAGGGTCCACCGGGGAGCTGTTTTTT; CDR3: CASSLGGGSTGELFF
J: TRBJ2-3; V: TRBV3-1; D: -; size: many; DNA: TGTGCCAGCAGCCAAGTGCCAGATACGCAGTATTTT; CDR3: CASSQVPDTQYF
J: TRBJ1-6; V: TRBV3-1; D: -; size: medium-sized; DNA: TGTGCCAGCAGCCCAACGGAATCTTTACCCCTCCACTTT; CDR3: CASSPTESLPLHF
J: TRBJ2-7; V: TRBV28; D: -; size: many; DNA: TGTGCCAGCAGTTTAGGCAGGGTGGTCTACGAGCAGTACTTC; CDR3: CASSLGRVVYEQYF
J: TRBJ2-3; V: TRBV6-6; D: TRBD1; size: many; DNA: TGTGCCAGCATGGACAGGGCTAGCACAGATACGCAGTATTTT; CDR3: CASMDRASTDTQYF
J: TRBJ2-5; V: TRBV7-9; D: TRBD1; size: many; DNA: TGTGCCAGCAGCTCGGGGACAGGGGGCGGACAAGAGACCCAGTACTTC; CDR3: CASSSGTGGGQETQYF
J: TRBJ2-7; V: TRBV25-1; D: TRBD2; size: many; DNA: TGTGCCAGCAGTGATGATGGTACTAGCGGGAACTACGAGCAGTACTTC; CDR3: CASSDDGTSGNYEQYF
J: TRBJ2-7; V: TRBV6-6; D: TRBD1; size: many; DNA: TGTGCCAGCAGTTACTCGGGACAGGGAAGAGACGAGCAGTACTTC; CDR3: CASSYSGQGRDEQYF
J: TRBJ2-1; V: TRBV28; D: -; size: few; DNA: TGTGCCAGCAGTGGGAGTAGTAGCAATGAGCAGTTCTTC; CDR3: CASSGSSSNEQFF
J: TRBJ2-1; V: TRBV11-1; D: -; size: medium-sized; DNA: TGTGCCAGCAGCGCGGACTGGACCTACAATGAGCAGTTCTTC; CDR3: CASSADWTYNEQFF